One sample yielded the 17 T cell receptor beta chains listed below, sequenced in a study of blood T cell repertoires in COVID-19. Generated by immunoSEQ multiplex PCR, the TCRdb table keeps only in-frame clones and is missing some. The table records 41,000 or so clones, 87% of them present only once. Input material: peripheral blood. Source of these receptors: a man aged 55 to 70 with acute or convalescent COVID-19.

The genes are TRBV13 and TRBJ1-2; 7 positions agree with TRBD1. Looked up from germline, CDR1 is PRHDT and CDR2 is FYEKMQ (reference sequence). V was pared by 1 base and J by 2 bases, with 4 bases of the junction left unmatched. The CDR3 sequence is 15 residues long. CDR3 region: CASSLVTGENYGYTF. The CDR3 DNA follows: TGTGCCAGCAGCTTAGTAACAGGGGAAAACTATGGCTACACCTTC.

This chain uses TRBV5-4 with TRBJ2-3; 10 nucleotides align to TRBD2. Germline-derived CDR1 and CDR2 are SGHNT and YYREEE (reference sequence). This CDR3 spans 17 amino acids. The J segment lost 0 bases and the V segment lost 0 bases, leaving 4 bases of the junction unmatched. The CDR3 loop is CASSLGPSGGSTDTQYF. DNA of the CDR3: TGTGCCAGCAGCTTGGGACCTAGCGGGGGTAGCACAGATACGCAGTATTTT.

This chain uses TRBV27 with TRBJ1-2; D possibly corresponds to TRBD1 (6 bases). With 2 bases removed from V and 4 bases from J, the gap between germline ends came to 11 bases. The CDR3 has 14 residues. Germline values: CDR1 MNHEY, CDR2 SMNVEV (reference sequence). This CDR3 is CASSLQGGSYGYTF. The CDR3 bases are TGTGCCAGCAGTTTACAAGGGGGAAGCTATGGCTACACCTTC.

This chain links TRBV4-2 with TRBJ1-1, with D possibly TRBD1 on 6 matching bases. The CDR3 sequence is 15 residues long. V dropped 3 bases and J dropped 0 bases, with 11 bases sitting between them. CDR1 is LGHNA, CDR2 YNFKEQ, per germline. CDR3 protein: CASSHAGEMNTEAFF. In DNA, the CDR3 is TGTGCCAGCAGCCACGCAGGGGAGATGAACACTGAAGCTTTCTTT.

This clone came up once. The chain carries TRBV10-3 and TRBJ2-1; 8 bases agree with TRBD2. CDR1 ENHRY and CDR2 SYGVKD come from the germline V gene. V trimming: 6 bases; J trimming: 8 bases; junction bases outside the gene matches: 6. The CDR3 is 13 residues long. The CDR3 DNA is TGTGCCATCAGCGGGGGGGATCGGGATGAGCAGTTCTTC. It encodes CAISGGDRDEQFF.

The chain carries TRBV5-6 and TRBJ1-4, with a tentative D call TRBD1 (6 bases). The V gene's germline CDR1 is SGHDT and CDR2 YYEEEE. This CDR3 contains 14 residues. V was trimmed by 4 bases and J by 4 bases, leaving 11 bases between them. The CDR3 loop is CASSPTGINEKLFF. As DNA, the CDR3 is TGTGCCAGCAGCCCCACAGGGATTAATGAAAAACTGTTTTTT.

The chain employs TRBV19 and TRBJ2-5; TRBD1 aligns across 7 bases. The CDR3 spans 15 residues. V lost 5 bases to trimming and J lost 1 base; unmatched junction nucleotides: 7. CDR1 and CDR2 (germline): LNHDA, SQIVND (reference sequence). The CDR3 loop is CASSLLGTAQETQYF. CDR3 bases: TGTGCCAGTAGTCTACTAGGGACAGCCCAAGAGACCCAGTACTTC.

The genes are TRBV9 and TRBJ1-4; 10 bases agree with TRBD1. With 0 bases clipped from V and 6 bases from J, the junction kept 2 bases outside the gene matches. The V gene's germline CDR1 is SGDLS and CDR2 YYNGEE. This CDR3 is built from 15 residues. CDR3 in DNA: TGTGCCAGCAGCGTAGAGGGACAGGGGTATGAAAAACTGTTTTTT. Translating gives CASSVEGQGYEKLFF.

In this sample, this clone turned up once. V is TRBV9 and J is TRBJ1-1; no firm D call. This CDR3 contains 13 residues. Germline V gene sequence: CDR1 SGDLS, CDR2 YYNGEE. Deletions cut 0 bases from V and 4 bases from J, with 7 bases between. The CDR3 DNA is TGTGCCAGCAGCGTAGGGGCCTTCACTGAAGCTTTCTTT. This translates into CASSVGAFTEAFF.

This sequence joins TRBV7-9 and TRBJ2-1; 9 nucleotides line up with TRBD1. CDR1 and CDR2 from the germline V gene are SEHNR and FQNEAQ (reference sequence). V lost 8 bases to trimming and J lost 8 bases; unmatched junction nucleotides: 10. The CDR3 spans 14 residues. CDR3 sequence (DNA): TGTGCCAGCCCTACGGGACAGGGACGAGATGAGCAGTTCTTC. Translation gives CASPTGQGRDEQFF.

V usage is TRBV9 and J usage is TRBJ2-1; 9 positions agree with TRBD2. The CDR3 extends over 16 amino acids. Germline CDR1 reads SGDLS; CDR2 reads YYNGEE. V was clipped by 0 bases and J by 4 bases; unmatched bases: 5. The chain's CDR3 is CASSVGGSGGYNEQFF. CDR3 coding DNA: TGTGCCAGCAGCGTAGGAGGTAGCGGGGGATACAATGAGCAGTTCTTC.

The chain uses TRBV7-7 and TRBJ2-1; TRBD2 might be the D (5 bases). The CDR3 sequence is 15 residues long. V was cut by 1 base and J by 7 bases, with 14 bases left in between. The germline CDR1 and CDR2 sequences are SSHAT and FNYEAQ (reference sequence). CDR3 DNA: TGTGCCAGCAGCTTAGTGTATGGGAGCGAGAATGAGCAGTTCTTC. It translates to CASSLVYGSENEQFF. The full variable domain, in which reference TRBV7-7 and TRBJ2-1 provide the parts outside the CDR3, is GAGVSQSPRYKVTKRGQDVTLRCDPISSHATLYWYQQALGQGPEFLTYFNYEAQPDKSGLPSDRFSAERPEGSISTLTIQRTEQRDSAMYRCASSLVYGSENEQFFGPGTRLTVL.

This clone was seen just once. This chain links TRBV4-2 with TRBJ2-1; 7 positions agree with TRBD2. This CDR3 is 16 amino acids long. CDR1 is LGHNA and CDR2 is YNFKEQ in the germline V gene. V lost 4 bases to trimming and J lost 0 bases; unmatched junction nucleotides: 6. CDR3 protein: CASSRTRGNSYNEQFF. The CDR3 region has the DNA TGTGCCAGCAGCCGCACGCGGGGGAACTCCTACAATGAGCAGTTCTTC.

The V gene is TRBV7-2, the J gene TRBJ1-3; D perhaps matches TRBD1 (5 bases). V gave up 1 base and J gave up 4 bases, with 11 bases separating them. Germline CDR1 SGHTA, CDR2 FQGNSA. The CDR3 is made up of 15 amino acids. CDR3 in amino acids: CASSLGPRAGNTIYF. In DNA, the CDR3 is TGTGCCAGCAGCTTAGGGCCCAGGGCAGGAAACACCATATATTTT.

J is TRBJ1-4 and V is TRBV7-6, with 8 bases lining up with TRBD1. The germline V gene has CDR1 SGHVS and CDR2 FNYEAQ. The CDR3 spans 14 residues. Trimming took 3 bases from V and 8 from J; bases not matched to a gene: 5. Written as DNA, the CDR3 is TGTGCCAGCAGCTTCAGGGGGCGCGGGGAAAAACTGTTTTTT. Encoded protein: CASSFRGRGEKLFF.

The J gene is TRBJ2-7, the V gene TRBV4-2; 8 bases are a match to TRBD2. Germline V gene data show CDR1 as LGHNA and CDR2 as YNFKEQ. The CDR3 length is 18 residues. Trimming removed 1 base from V and 2 bases from J; junction bases left unmatched: 13. In nucleotides, the CDR3 is TGTGCCAGCAGCCAAGGCGGTAGCGGGGTGATGGGAACCTACGAGCAGTACTTC. Translating gives CASSQGGSGVMGTYEQYF.

CDR3 nucleotides: TGTGCCAGCAGTGAGGGGGCAGGGATGCATGAGCAGTTCTTC. Protein product: CASSEGAGMHEQFF. V and J are TRBV2 and TRBJ2-1; possible D gene TRBD1, 6 bases. Germline CDR1 SNHLY, CDR2 FYNNEI. The CDR3 runs to 14 residues. V gave up 3 bases and J gave up 8 bases, with 14 bases separating them.